This T cell receptor beta chain was captured in a study of shared clonotypes between healthy human individuals. Study conclusions and caveats: Sampling involved blood alone; tissue repertoires likely differ.

To note about this clone: Antigen specificity is unknown.

Caucasian adults living in Nashville, Tennessee, provided all samples. Replicate PCRs run on unsorted PBMC used around 0.3 ug DNA, which was about 30,000 T cell genomes. Assay: immunoSEQ multiplex PCR; the TCRdb copy retains only in-frame clones and omits some. The repertoire consists of fewer than 650,000 clones, with 70% to 80% occurring once and the leading ten covering around 13%. Sequencing was done on a sample of PBMCs. The TCR originated in a woman between 40 and 50 years old in good health. Some clones in this sample may be carry-over from other donors' samples.

CDR3 nucleotides: TGTGCCAGCAGCACAGACAGGGACGAGCAGTACTTC. Translated: CASSTDRDEQYF. The chain carries TRBV11-1 and TRBJ2-7; TRBD1 matches at 7 bases. V dropped 5 bases and J dropped 5; count of bases not matched to a gene: 3. Per the germline V gene, CDR1 is SGHAT and CDR2 is FQDESV (reference sequence). This CDR3 region has 12 residues.